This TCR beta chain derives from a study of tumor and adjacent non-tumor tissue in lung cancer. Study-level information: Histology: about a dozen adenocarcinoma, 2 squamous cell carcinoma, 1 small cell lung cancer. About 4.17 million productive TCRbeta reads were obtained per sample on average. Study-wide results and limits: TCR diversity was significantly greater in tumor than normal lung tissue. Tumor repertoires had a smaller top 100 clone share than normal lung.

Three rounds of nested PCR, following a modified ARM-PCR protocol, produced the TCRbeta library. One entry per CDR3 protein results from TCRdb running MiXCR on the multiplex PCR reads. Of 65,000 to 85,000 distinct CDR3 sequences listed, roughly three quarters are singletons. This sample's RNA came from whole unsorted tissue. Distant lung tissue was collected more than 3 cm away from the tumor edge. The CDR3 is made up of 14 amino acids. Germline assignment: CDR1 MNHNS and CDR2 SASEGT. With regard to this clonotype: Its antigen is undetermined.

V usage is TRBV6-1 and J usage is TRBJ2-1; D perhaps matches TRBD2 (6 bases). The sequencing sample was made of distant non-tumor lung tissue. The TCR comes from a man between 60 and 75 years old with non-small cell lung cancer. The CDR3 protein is CGNSPRRGVNEQFF. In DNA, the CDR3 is TGTGGCAACAGTCCCCGGCGGGGCGTTAATGAGCAGTTCTTC.